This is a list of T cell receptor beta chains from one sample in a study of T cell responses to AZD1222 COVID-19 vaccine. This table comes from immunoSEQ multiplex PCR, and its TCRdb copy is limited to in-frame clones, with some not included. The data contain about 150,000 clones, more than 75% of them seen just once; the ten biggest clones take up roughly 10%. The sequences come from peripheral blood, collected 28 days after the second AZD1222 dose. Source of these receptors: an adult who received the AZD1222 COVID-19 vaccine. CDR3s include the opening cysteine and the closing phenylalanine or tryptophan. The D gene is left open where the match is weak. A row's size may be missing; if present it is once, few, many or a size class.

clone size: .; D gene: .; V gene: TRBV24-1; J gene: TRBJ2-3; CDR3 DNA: TGTGCCACCAGTGACCTCCCTGATACGCAGTATTTT; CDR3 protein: CATSDLPDTQYF
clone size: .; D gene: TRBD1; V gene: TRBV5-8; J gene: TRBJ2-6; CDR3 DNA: TGTGCCAGCAGCTCGGGACAGAACTCTGGGGCCAACGTCCTGACTTTC; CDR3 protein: CASSSGQNSGANVLTF
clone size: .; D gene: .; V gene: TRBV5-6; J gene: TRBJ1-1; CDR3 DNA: TGTGCCAGCAGCCGCAGGGAGGGGCTTAATGAAGCTTTCTTT; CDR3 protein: CASSRREGLNEAFF
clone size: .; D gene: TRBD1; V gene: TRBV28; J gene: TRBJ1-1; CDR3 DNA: TGTGCCAGCAGTCCACATTCCACAGGGGATACTGAAGCTTTCTTT; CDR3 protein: CASSPHSTGDTEAFF
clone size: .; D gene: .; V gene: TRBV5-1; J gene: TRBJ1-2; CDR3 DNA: TGCGCCAGCAGCTTAGACAATAACTATGGCTACACCTTC; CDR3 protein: CASSLDNNYGYTF
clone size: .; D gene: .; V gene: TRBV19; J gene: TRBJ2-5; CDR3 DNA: TGTGAAAAGGAGAGGTACCAAGAGACCCAGTACTTC; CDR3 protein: CEKERYQETQYF
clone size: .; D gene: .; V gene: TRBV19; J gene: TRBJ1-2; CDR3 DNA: TGTGCCAGTACCGCCCCAACAGAGACGGCTAACTATGGCTACACCTTC; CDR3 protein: CASTAPTETANYGYTF
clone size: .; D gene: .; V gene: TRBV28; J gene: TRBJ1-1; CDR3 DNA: TGTGCCAGCAGTTCCCGACGGAACATGAACACTGAAGCTTTCTTT; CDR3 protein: CASSSRRNMNTEAFF
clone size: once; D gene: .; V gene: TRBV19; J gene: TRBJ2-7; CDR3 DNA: TGTGCCAGTAGGTCAAATGACGGCAAATACGAGCAGTACTTC; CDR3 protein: CASRSNDGKYEQYF
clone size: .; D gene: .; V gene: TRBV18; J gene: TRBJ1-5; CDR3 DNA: TGTGCCAGCTCACCAGCAGGGAAGGAGCCCCAGCATTTT; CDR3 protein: CASSPAGKEPQHF
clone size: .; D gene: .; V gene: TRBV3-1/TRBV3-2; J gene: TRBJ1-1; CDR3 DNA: TGTGCCAGCAGCCAAGATTCAAACACTGAAGCTTTCTTT; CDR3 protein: CASSQDSNTEAFF
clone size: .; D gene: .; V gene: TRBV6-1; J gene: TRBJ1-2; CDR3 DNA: TGTGCCAGCAGTGAAGGTGGGGCGCCGGTGGGCTACACCTTC; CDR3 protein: CASSEGGAPVGYTF
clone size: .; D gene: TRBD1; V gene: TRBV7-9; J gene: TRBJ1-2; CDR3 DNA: TGTGCCAGCAGCTTCACAGGGGGTAGGGATGGCTACACCTTC; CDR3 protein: CASSFTGGRDGYTF
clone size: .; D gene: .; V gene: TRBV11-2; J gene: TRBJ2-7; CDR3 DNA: TGTGCCAGCAGCGGGGCCCAGGGTACGTCCTACGAGCAGTACTTC; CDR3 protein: CASSGAQGTSYEQYF
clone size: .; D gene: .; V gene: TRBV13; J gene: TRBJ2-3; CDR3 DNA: TGTGCCAGCAGCCCCCCAGGCCGCACAGATACGCAGTATTTT; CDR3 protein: CASSPPGRTDTQYF
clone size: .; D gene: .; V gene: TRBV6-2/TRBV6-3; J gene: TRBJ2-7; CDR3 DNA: TGTGCCAGCAGTTACTCGATGGTCGGGTTACCCTACGAGCAGTACTTC; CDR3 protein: CASSYSMVGLPYEQYF
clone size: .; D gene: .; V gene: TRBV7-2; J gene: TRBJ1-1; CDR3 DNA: TGTGCCAGCAGCTTAGAGTGGAGAGAAGCTTTCTTT; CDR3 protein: CASSLEWREAFF
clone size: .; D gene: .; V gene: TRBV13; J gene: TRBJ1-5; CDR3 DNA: TGTGCCAGCAGCTTAACAAGCAATCAGCCCCAGCATTTT; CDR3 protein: CASSLTSNQPQHF
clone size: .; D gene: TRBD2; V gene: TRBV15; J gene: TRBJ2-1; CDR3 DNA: TGTGCCACCAGCAGAGATCCAACTAGCGGGATGAGAGGTAATGAGCAGTTCTTC; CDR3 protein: CATSRDPTSGMRGNEQFF
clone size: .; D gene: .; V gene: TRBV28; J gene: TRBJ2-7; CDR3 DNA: TGTGCCAGCAATATCATGGGGGTGAGCTCCTACGAGCAGTACTTC; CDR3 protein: CASNIMGVSSYEQYF
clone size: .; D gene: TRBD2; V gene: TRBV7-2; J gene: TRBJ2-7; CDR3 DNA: TGTGCCAGCAGCTTCAAACCCGGACTAGCGGCCTCCTACGAGCAGTACTTC; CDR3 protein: CASSFKPGLAASYEQYF
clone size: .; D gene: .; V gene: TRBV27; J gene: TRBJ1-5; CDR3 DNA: TGTGCCAGCAGTTCCCGGGGTCGTATCAATCAGCCCCAGCATTTT; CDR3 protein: CASSSRGRINQPQHF
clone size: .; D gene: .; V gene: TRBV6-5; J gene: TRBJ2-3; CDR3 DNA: TGTGCCAGCCGGGAGAGTGCAGATACGCAGTATTTT; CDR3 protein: CASRESADTQYF
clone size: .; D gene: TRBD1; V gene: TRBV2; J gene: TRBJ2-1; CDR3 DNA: TGTGCCAGCAGTGGGGACAGGGGGCACGGGAATGAGCAGTTCTTC; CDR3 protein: CASSGDRGHGNEQFF
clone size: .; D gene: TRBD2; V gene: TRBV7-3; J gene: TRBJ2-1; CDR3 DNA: TGTGCCAGCAGCTTAAGCGGGAGCGCCTCCGGTGAGCAGTTCTTC; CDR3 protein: CASSLSGSASGEQFF
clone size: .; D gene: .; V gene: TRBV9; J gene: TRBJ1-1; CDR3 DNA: TGTGCCAGCAGCATAGCGGGGGGCACTGAAGCTTTCTTT; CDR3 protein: CASSIAGGTEAFF
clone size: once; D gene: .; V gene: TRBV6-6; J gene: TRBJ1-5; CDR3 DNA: TGTGCCAGCAGCGACCCGGGGCCCCAGCATTTT; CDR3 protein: CASSDPGPQHF
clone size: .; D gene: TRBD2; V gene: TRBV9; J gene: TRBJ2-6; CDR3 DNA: TGTGCCAGCAGCGTAGTAGCGGGAGTCTCCTCTGGGGCCAACGTCCTGACTTTC; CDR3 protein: CASSVVAGVSSGANVLTF
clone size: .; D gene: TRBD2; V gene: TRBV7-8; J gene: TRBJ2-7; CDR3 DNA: TGTGCCAGCAGCCGAGGGACTAGCGGAAGTTACGAGCAGTACTTC; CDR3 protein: CASSRGTSGSYEQYF
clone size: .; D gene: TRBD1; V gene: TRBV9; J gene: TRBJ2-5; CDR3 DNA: TGTGCCAGCAGCGTATCGACAGGGGTAGGAGAGACCCAGTACTTC; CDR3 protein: CASSVSTGVGETQYF
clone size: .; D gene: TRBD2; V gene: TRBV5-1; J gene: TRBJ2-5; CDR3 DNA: TGCGCCAGCAGCTTGGCGGTGCGGGAGGGCCAAGAGACCCAGTACTTC; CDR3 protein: CASSLAVREGQETQYF
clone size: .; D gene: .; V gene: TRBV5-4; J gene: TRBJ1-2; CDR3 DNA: TGTGCCAGCAGCTTCGACAGGAACTATGGCTACACCTTC; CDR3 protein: CASSFDRNYGYTF
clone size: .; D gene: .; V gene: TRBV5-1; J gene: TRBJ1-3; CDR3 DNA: TGCGCCAGCAGCTTGGTTGGCGGCGGAAACACCATATATTTT; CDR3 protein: CASSLVGGGNTIYF
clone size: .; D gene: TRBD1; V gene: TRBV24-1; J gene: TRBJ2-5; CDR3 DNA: TGTGCCACCAGTGAACCTGGGACAGGGGGGGGAGAGACCCAGTACTTC; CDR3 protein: CATSEPGTGGGETQYF
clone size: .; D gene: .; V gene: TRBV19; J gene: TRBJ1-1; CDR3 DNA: TGTGCCAGTAGTCCCTGGTCGGGGAACACTGAAGCTTTCTTT; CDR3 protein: CASSPWSGNTEAFF
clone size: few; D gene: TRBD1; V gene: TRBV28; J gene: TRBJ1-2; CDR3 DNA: TGTGCCAGCAAAAACAGGGGGCTATTTGGCTACACCTTC; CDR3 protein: CASKNRGLFGYTF
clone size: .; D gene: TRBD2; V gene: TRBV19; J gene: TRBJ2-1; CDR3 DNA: TGTGCCAGTAGTATAGGAGGACTAGCGGGAGGGGGGAATGAGCAGTTCTTC; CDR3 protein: CASSIGGLAGGGNEQFF
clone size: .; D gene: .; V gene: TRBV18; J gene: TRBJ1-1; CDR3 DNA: TGTGCCAGCTCACCTTGGGGGACTGAAGCTTTCTTT; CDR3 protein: CASSPWGTEAFF
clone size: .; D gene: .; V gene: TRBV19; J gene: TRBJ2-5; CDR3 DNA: TGTGCCAGTAGTATAGGGCAGGAAGAGACCCAGTACTTC; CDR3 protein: CASSIGQEETQYF
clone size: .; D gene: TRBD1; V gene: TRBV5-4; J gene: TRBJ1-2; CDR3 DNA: TGTGCCAGCAGCGTTACAGGGGGCTATAAGGGGGGCTACACCTTC; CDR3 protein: CASSVTGGYKGGYTF
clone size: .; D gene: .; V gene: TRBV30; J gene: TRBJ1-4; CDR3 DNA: TGTGCCTGGAGTGTTAGCGCCGTCGGTCGGGCTAATGAAAAACTGTTTTTT; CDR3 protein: CAWSVSAVGRANEKLFF
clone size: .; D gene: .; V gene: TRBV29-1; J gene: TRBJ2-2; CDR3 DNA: TGCAGCGCGGGGGTTGGCACCGGGGAGCTGTTTTTT; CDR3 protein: CSAGVGTGELFF
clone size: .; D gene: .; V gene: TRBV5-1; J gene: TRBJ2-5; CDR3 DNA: TGCGCCAGCAGAGACTACCCTACGGAGACCCAGTACTTC; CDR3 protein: CASRDYPTETQYF
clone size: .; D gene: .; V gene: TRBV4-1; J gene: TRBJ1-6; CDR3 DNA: TGCGCCAGCAGCCAAGGGGTTTTTCCCCTCCACTTT; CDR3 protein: CASSQGVFPLHF
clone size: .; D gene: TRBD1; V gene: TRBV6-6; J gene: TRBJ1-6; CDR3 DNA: TGTGCCAGCACTACCACAGGGGATCCACCCCTCCACTTT; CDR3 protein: CASTTTGDPPLHF
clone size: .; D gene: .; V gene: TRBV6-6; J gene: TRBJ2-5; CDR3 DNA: TGTGCCAGCAGTTACTATGGGCAAGAGACCCAGTACTTC; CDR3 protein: CASSYYGQETQYF
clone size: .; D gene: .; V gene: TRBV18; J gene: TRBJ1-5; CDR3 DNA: TGTGCCAGCTCACCAGGAGGGGGTGGTCAGCCCCAGCATTTT; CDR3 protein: CASSPGGGGQPQHF
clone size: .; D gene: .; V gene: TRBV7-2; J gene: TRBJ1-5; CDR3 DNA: TGTGCCAGCAGCTTGCAGTCCTTTGGCAATCAGCCCCAGCATTTT; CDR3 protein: CASSLQSFGNQPQHF